The present TCR beta chain was sequenced within a study of shared clonotypes between healthy human individuals. At the level of the study: Aged between 18 and 49, the donors were a couple of women and three men.

Libraries were prepared by immunoSEQ multiplex PCR; TCRdb keeps only in-frame clonotypes and omits some of them. The data show a few million clones, with approximately 94% seen just once and around 0.13% held by the top ten. This CDR3 contains 17 residues. Germline CDR1 MNHNS, CDR2 SASEGT. The V end lost 4 bases, the J end lost 0 bases, and 16 bases lay between the germline ends. The chain has TRBV6-1 and TRBJ1-3, with D unresolved. The source is a man aged 18 to 30 in good health. The sequenced sample was naive CD4+ T cells sorted from blood. Subset noted: CD45RA+ positively selected. The CDR3 DNA follows: TGTGCCAGCAGTGGGCTGACCGATTTCTACTCTGGAAACACCATATATTTT. As protein: CASSGLTDFYSGNTIYF.